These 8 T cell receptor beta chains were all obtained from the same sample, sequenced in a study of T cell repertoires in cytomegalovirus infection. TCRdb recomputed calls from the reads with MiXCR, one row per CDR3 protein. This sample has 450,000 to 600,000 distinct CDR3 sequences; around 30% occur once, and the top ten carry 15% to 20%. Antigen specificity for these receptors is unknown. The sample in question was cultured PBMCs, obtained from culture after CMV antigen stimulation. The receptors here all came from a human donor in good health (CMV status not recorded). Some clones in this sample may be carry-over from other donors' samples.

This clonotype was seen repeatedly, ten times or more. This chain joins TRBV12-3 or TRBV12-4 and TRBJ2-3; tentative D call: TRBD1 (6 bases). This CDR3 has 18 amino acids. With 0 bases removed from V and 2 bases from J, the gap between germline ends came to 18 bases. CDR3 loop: CASSLAPMWGHYTDTQYF. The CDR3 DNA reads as TGTGCCAGCAGTTTAGCCCCTATGTGGGGACACTACACAGATACGCAGTATTTT.

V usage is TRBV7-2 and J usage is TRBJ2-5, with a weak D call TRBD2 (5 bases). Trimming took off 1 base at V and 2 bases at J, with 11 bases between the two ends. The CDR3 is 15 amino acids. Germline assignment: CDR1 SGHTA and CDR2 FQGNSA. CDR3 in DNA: TGTGCCAGCAGCTTAGGGGGAGTCAGACAAGAGACCCAGTACTTC. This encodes CASSLGGVRQETQYF.

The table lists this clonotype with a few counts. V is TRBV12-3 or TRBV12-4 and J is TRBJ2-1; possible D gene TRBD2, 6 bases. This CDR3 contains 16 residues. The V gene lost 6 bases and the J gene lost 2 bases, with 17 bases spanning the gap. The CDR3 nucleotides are TGTGCCAGCAGGGCAGACTACGGGAGCCCCTACAATGAGCAGTTCTTC. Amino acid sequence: CASRADYGSPYNEQFF.

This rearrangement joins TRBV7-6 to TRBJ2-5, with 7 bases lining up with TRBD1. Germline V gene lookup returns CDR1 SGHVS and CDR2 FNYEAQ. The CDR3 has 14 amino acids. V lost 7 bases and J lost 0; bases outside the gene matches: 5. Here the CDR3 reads CASIPGQYQETQYF. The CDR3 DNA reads TGTGCCAGCATACCGGGACAGTACCAAGAGACCCAGTACTTC. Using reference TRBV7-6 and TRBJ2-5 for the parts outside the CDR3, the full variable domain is GAGVSQSPRYKVTKRGQDVALRCDPISGHVSLYWYRQALGQGPEFLTYFNYEAQQDKSGLPNDRFSAERPEGSISTLTIQRTEQRDSAMYRCASIPGQYQETQYFGPGTRLLVL.

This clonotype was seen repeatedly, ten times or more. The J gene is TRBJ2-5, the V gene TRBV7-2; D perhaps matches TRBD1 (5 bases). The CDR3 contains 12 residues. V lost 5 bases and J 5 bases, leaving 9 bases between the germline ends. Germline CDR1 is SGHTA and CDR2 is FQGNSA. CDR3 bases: TGTGCCAGCAGCCCCCCAGGGGAGACCCAGTACTTC. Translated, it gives CASSPPGETQYF.

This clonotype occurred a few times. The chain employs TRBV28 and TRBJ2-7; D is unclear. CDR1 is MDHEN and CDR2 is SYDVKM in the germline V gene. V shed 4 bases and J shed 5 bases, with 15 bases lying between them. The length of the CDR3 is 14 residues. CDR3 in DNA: TGTGCCAGCAGTTCGCCTCCTGTCTTCCACGAGCAGTACTTC. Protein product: CASSSPPVFHEQYF. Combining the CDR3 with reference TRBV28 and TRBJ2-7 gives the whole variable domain DVKVTQSSRYLVKRTGEKVFLECVQDMDHENMFWYRQDPGLGLRLIYFSYDVKMKEKGDIPEGYSVSREKKERFSLILESASTNQTSMYLCASSSPPVFHEQYFGPGTRLTVT.

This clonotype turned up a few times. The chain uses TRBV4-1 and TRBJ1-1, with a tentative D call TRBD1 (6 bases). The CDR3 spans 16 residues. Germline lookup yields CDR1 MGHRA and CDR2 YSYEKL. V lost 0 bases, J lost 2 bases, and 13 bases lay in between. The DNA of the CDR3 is TGCGCCAGCAGCCAAGAATCGGCGGGGACAAACACTGAAGCTTTCTTT. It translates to CASSQESAGTNTEAFF.

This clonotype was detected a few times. The CDR3 sequence: CASSLEGESNQPQHF. The CDR3 DNA is TGTGCCAGCAGCTTAGAGGGAGAAAGCAATCAGCCCCAGCATTTT. The V call is TRBV7-2, the J call TRBJ1-5; no firm D call. The CDR3 runs to 15 residues. Per germline, CDR1 SGHTA and CDR2 FQGNSA. Deletions cut 1 base from V and 1 base from J, with 8 bases between.